Listed below are T cell receptor beta chains from one sample, sequenced in a study of blood T cell repertoires in COVID-19. Using immunoSEQ multiplex PCR, the repertoire was profiled, and TCRdb retains in-frame clones only, with some absent. The table records about 310,000 clones, 80% to 90% of them present only once. The sequenced sample consisted of PBMCs or T cells enriched from blood (not recorded which). All receptors come from a young woman who had recovered from COVID-19. CDR3s include the opening cysteine and the closing phenylalanine or tryptophan. D genes are given only for firm matches. Only some rows state a clone size, as once, few, many or a class for expanded clones.

clone size: .
D gene: TRBD2
V gene: TRBV4-3
J gene: TRBJ2-1
CDR3 protein: CASSQDSGGSSSYNEQFF
CDR3 DNA: TGCGCCAGCAGCCAAGATAGCGGGGGGTCCTCCTCCTACAATGAGCAGTTCTTC

clone size: .
D gene: .
V gene: TRBV2
J gene: TRBJ2-2
CDR3 protein: CASSARSNTGELFF
CDR3 DNA: TGTGCCAGCAGTGCGAGGTCAAACACCGGGGAGCTGTTTTTT

clone size: .
D gene: .
V gene: TRBV20-1
J gene: TRBJ1-1
CDR3 protein: CSGHREAFF
CDR3 DNA: TGCAGTGGTCACCGGGAAGCTTTCTTT

clone size: few
D gene: TRBD1
V gene: TRBV7-2
J gene: TRBJ2-3
CDR3 protein: CASSQWGQITDTQYF
CDR3 DNA: TGTGCCAGCAGCCAATGGGGACAGATCACAGATACGCAGTATTTT

clone size: .
D gene: .
V gene: TRBV15
J gene: TRBJ2-3
CDR3 protein: CATSRGRGSSTDTQYF
CDR3 DNA: TGTGCCACCAGCAGAGGCAGAGGGAGTAGCACAGATACGCAGTATTTT

clone size: .
D gene: TRBD1
V gene: TRBV29-1
J gene: TRBJ2-7
CDR3 protein: CSVEARGLGEQYF
CDR3 DNA: TGCAGCGTTGAGGCCAGGGGGCTTGGCGAGCAGTACTTC

clone size: .
D gene: .
V gene: TRBV5-8
J gene: TRBJ1-4
CDR3 protein: CASSQGQPGEKLFF
CDR3 DNA: TGTGCCAGCAGCCAGGGACAACCTGGGGAAAAACTGTTTTTT

clone size: .
D gene: .
V gene: TRBV25-1
J gene: TRBJ2-6
CDR3 protein: CASSDPDVASSGANVLTF
CDR3 DNA: TGTGCCAGCAGTGACCCCGATGTAGCCTCCTCTGGGGCCAACGTCCTGACTTTC

clone size: .
D gene: .
V gene: TRBV9
J gene: TRBJ1-1
CDR3 protein: CASSVGQDTEAFF
CDR3 DNA: TGTGCCAGCAGCGTAGGGCAGGACACTGAAGCTTTCTTT

clone size: .
D gene: TRBD2
V gene: TRBV2
J gene: TRBJ2-1
CDR3 protein: CASSVRSGSLDEQFF
CDR3 DNA: TGTGCCAGCAGTGTTCGGAGCGGGAGTCTAGATGAGCAGTTCTTC

clone size: .
D gene: .
V gene: TRBV5-1
J gene: TRBJ2-2
CDR3 protein: CASGLRLATGELFF
CDR3 DNA: TGCGCCAGCGGCCTCCGTCTAGCGACCGGGGAGCTGTTTTTT

clone size: .
D gene: .
V gene: TRBV28
J gene: TRBJ1-5
CDR3 protein: CASSTGYQPQHF
CDR3 DNA: TGTGCCAGCAGTACAGGGTACCAGCCCCAGCATTTT

clone size: once
D gene: TRBD2
V gene: TRBV19
J gene: TRBJ2-3
CDR3 protein: CASRRGLATRPTTDTQYF
CDR3 DNA: TGTGCCAGTAGAAGAGGACTAGCGACCCGGCCCACCACAGATACGCAGTATTTT

clone size: many
D gene: TRBD2
V gene: TRBV19
J gene: TRBJ2-1
CDR3 protein: CASTGGGVYNEQFF
CDR3 DNA: TGTGCCAGTACGGGAGGGGGGGTTTACAATGAGCAGTTCTTC

clone size: .
D gene: .
V gene: TRBV21-1
J gene: TRBJ2-5
CDR3 protein: CASSTPGTSGMIQETQYF
CDR3 DNA: TGTGCCAGCAGCACACCCGGGACTAGCGGGATGATACAAGAGACCCAGTACTTC

clone size: .
D gene: .
V gene: TRBV10-1
J gene: TRBJ2-7
CDR3 protein: CASSLTCATYEQYF
CDR3 DNA: TGCGCCAGCAGCCTCACTTGCGCCACCTACGAGCAGTACTTC

clone size: few
D gene: TRBD1
V gene: TRBV6-5
J gene: TRBJ1-4
CDR3 protein: CASSPRGRGEKLFF
CDR3 DNA: TGTGCCAGCAGTCCGAGGGGGCGCGGTGAAAAACTGTTTTTT

clone size: .
D gene: .
V gene: TRBV10-3
J gene: TRBJ2-1
CDR3 protein: CAITNRSSYNEQFF
CDR3 DNA: TGTGCCATTACGAACAGGAGCTCCTACAATGAGCAGTTCTTC

clone size: .
D gene: TRBD1
V gene: TRBV30
J gene: TRBJ2-2
CDR3 protein: CAWSADRGPTGELFF
CDR3 DNA: TGTGCCTGGAGTGCGGACAGGGGGCCCACCGGGGAGCTGTTTTTT

clone size: .
D gene: .
V gene: TRBV5-1
J gene: TRBJ1-1
CDR3 protein: CASSPVENTEAFF
CDR3 DNA: TGCGCCAGCAGCCCGGTAGAGAACACTGAAGCTTTCTTT

clone size: few
D gene: TRBD1
V gene: TRBV7-6
J gene: TRBJ2-7
CDR3 protein: CASSLVGGRGQSEQYF
CDR3 DNA: TGTGCCAGCAGCTTAGTCGGCGGCAGGGGGCAGTCCGAGCAGTACTTC

clone size: .
D gene: .
V gene: TRBV2
J gene: TRBJ1-1
CDR3 protein: CASSAGGSTEAFF
CDR3 DNA: TGTGCCAGCAGTGCGGGGGGCTCGACTGAAGCTTTCTTT